These 16 T cell receptor beta chains were sequenced from one sample in a study of shared clonotypes between healthy human individuals. The protocol was immunoSEQ multiplex PCR, while the TCRdb copy is restricted to in-frame clones and leaves out a portion. There are under 550,000 clones in the sample; less than 96% occur only once, and about 0.064% lies in the top ten. Sequenced: naive CD4+ T cells sorted from blood. Stated subset: CD45RA+ positively selected. The source of these receptors is a woman between 25 and 40 years old in good health.

J is TRBJ2-5 and V is TRBV7-3, with a tentative D call TRBD1 (6 bases). The germline V and J ends were trimmed by 4 bases and 2 bases, with 8 bases remaining between them. This CDR3 region has 13 residues. Germline values: CDR1 SGHTA, CDR2 FQGTGA. The CDR3 protein is CASSWGQQETQYF. The CDR3 DNA is TGTGCCAGCAGCTGGGGGCAACAAGAGACCCAGTACTTC.

This clone was found once. The chain has TRBV4-1 and TRBJ2-6; no clear D. Germline CDR1 reads MGHRA; CDR2 reads YSYEKL. The CDR3 length is 16 residues. Trimming stripped 4 bases from V and 0 bases from J, with 10 bases between. DNA for the CDR3: TGCGCCAGCAGCCGCACCGGAAGCTCTGGGGCCAACGTCCTGACTTTC. Translating gives CASSRTGSSGANVLTF.

The V gene is TRBV28, the J gene TRBJ2-5, with D possibly matching TRBD2 (5 bases). The end of the DNA is better explained by TRBJ2-7, so the J call may be wrong. Germline CDR1 reads MDHEN; CDR2 reads SYDVKM. CDR3 size: 13 residues. The CDR3 here is CASSRGLHNEQYF. The CDR3 DNA reads TGTGCCAGCAGTCGCGGGTTACACAACGAGCAGTACTTC.

This clone was seen only once. This rearrangement joins TRBV29-1 to TRBJ2-3, with D tentatively TRBD1 (6 bases). CDR1 and CDR2 (germline): SQVTM, ANQGSEA. The V gene lost 4 bases and the J gene lost 5 bases, with 22 bases spanning the gap. The CDR3 length is 16 residues. Written as DNA, the CDR3 is TGCAGCGTTGTGTCCCGAAGACAGGCTCGAGGAGATACGCAGTATTTT. Protein: CSVVSRRQARGDTQYF.

This rearrangement joins TRBV7-2 to TRBJ2-1; tentatively, D is TRBD1 or TRBD2 (5 bases each). The CDR3 length is 14 residues. Germline CDR1 and CDR2: SGHTA and FQGNSA. V lost 5 bases, J lost 0 bases, and 8 bases lay in between. The CDR3 DNA sequence: TGTGCCAGCAGCAGAGGGGTCTCCTACAATGAGCAGTTCTTC. Amino acid sequence: CASSRGVSYNEQFF. The variable domain in full, completed from reference TRBV7-2 and TRBJ2-1, reads GAGVSQSPSNKVTEKGKDVELRCDPISGHTALYWYRQSLGQGLEFLIYFQGNSAPDKSGLPSDRFSAERTGGSVSTLTIQRTQQEDSAVYLCASSRGVSYNEQFFGPGTRLTVL.

This clone has a single count. J is TRBJ1-1 and V is TRBV7-2; no firm D call. Germline CDR1 and CDR2: SGHTA and FQGNSA. The CDR3 is 13 residues long. Trimming left V 3 bases short and J 2 bases short, with 7 bases between. The CDR3 loop reads CASSLAINTEAFF. Written as DNA, the CDR3 is TGTGCCAGCAGCTTGGCCATCAACACTGAAGCTTTCTTT.

The rearrangement links TRBV16 to TRBJ1-5, with TRBD1 identical over 7 bases. CDR3 length: 18 residues. V gave up 0 bases and J gave up 9 bases; unmatched junction bases: 17. The germline V gene encodes CDR1 KGHSY and CDR2 FQNENV. In DNA, the CDR3 is TGTGCCAGCAGCCAATCCGGCCGGGACAGTCTCGAAATGGGGCCCCAGCATTTT. Protein product: CASSQSGRDSLEMGPQHF.

There are a few counts of this clone. The chain employs TRBV6-1 and TRBJ1-2; D is uncertain. This CDR3 has 12 residues. V gave up 3 bases and J gave up 4 bases, with 6 bases separating them. CDR1 is MNHNS and CDR2 is SASEGT in the germline V gene. The chain's CDR3 is CASSDPGYGYTF. CDR3 bases: TGTGCCAGCAGTGATCCGGGCTATGGCTACACCTTC.

The rearrangement uses TRBV18 and TRBJ2-5; 9 positions agree with TRBD1. Germline loops: CDR1 KGHSH, CDR2 LQKENI. V shed 2 bases and J 5 bases; nucleotides not matched to a gene: 6. This CDR3 is 15 amino acids long. The CDR3 loop is CASSPGTGGRETQYF. The CDR3 nucleotides read TGTGCCAGCTCACCAGGAACAGGGGGCAGGGAGACCCAGTACTTC.

The chain couples TRBV11-3 to TRBJ2-7, with 9 positions matching TRBD1. There are 14 residues in the CDR3. Trimming took 4 bases from V and 8 from J; bases not matched to a gene: 9. Germline V gives CDR1 SGHNT, CDR2 YENEEA. CDR3 sequence reads: CASSSGQGKDKQYF. The CDR3 DNA sequence: TGTGCCAGCAGCTCGGGACAGGGAAAGGATAAGCAGTACTTC.

The genes are TRBV5-8 and TRBJ2-7; D is undetermined. In germline, CDR1 is SGHTS, CDR2 YDEGEE. This CDR3 is 14 amino acids long. V lost 3 bases to trimming and J lost 0 bases, with 10 bases between them. The CDR3 protein is CASSSSGRSYEQYF. Here the CDR3 DNA reads TGTGCCAGCAGCTCCTCGGGCCGCTCCTACGAGCAGTACTTC. The full variable domain, rest sourced from reference TRBV5-8 and TRBJ2-7, is EAGVTQSPTHLIKTRGQQATLRCSPISGHTSVYWYQQALGLGLQFLLWYDEGEERNRGNFPPRFSGRQFPNYSSELNVNALELEDSALYLCASSSSGRSYEQYFGPGTRLTVT.

This chain joins TRBV9 and TRBJ2-7; 8 nucleotides match TRBD1. The CDR3 spans 13 residues. Losses at the gene ends were 7 bases for V and 2 bases for J; bases not matched to a gene: 5. Germline V gives CDR1 SGDLS, CDR2 YYNGEE. Written as DNA, the CDR3 is TGTGCCAGCGGGACGGACAGGGCCTACGAGCAGTACTTC. This translates into CASGTDRAYEQYF.

CDR3 loop: CASSELGAGELFF. The DNA of the CDR3 is TGTGCCAGCAGTGAGTTGGGGGCCGGGGAGCTGTTTTTT. The chain couples TRBV2 to TRBJ2-2; D is possibly TRBD1 or TRBD2 (5 bases each). V lost 3 bases to trimming and J lost 6 bases, with 8 bases between them. Germline V CDR1 and CDR2: SNHLY, FYNNEI. The CDR3 sequence is 13 residues long.

The genes are TRBV7-3 and TRBJ1-1, with TRBD1 matching 8 bases. This CDR3 is built from 13 residues. The V and J ends lost 5 bases and 3 bases, in that order; junction bases with no gene match: 2. Germline V gene data show CDR1 as SGHTA and CDR2 as FQGTGA. The CDR3 bases are TGTGCCAGCAGCAAGACAGGGGACACTGAAGCTTTCTTT. Amino acids: CASSKTGDTEAFF.

This CDR3 reads CASSLNQLSEQYF. The CDR3 nucleotides read TGTGCCAGCAGCTTAAATCAGCTCAGCGAGCAGTACTTC. The rearrangement uses TRBV11-2 and TRBJ2-7; D remains unclear. CDR3 length: 13 residues. V was clipped by 2 bases and J by 6 bases, with 11 bases between them. In germline, CDR1 is SGHAT, CDR2 FQNNGV.

The genes are TRBV7-3 and TRBJ2-2, with D perhaps TRBD1 (6 bases). The CDR3 covers 14 residues. V lost 4 bases, J lost 5 bases, and 11 bases lay in between. Germline values: CDR1 SGHTA, CDR2 FQGTGA. CDR3 coding DNA: TGTGCCAGCAGCTACGGGCAGGGGACCGGGGAGCTGTTTTTT. Its translation is CASSYGQGTGELFF.